The clone carrying this T cell receptor (beta chain) showed up just a few times. Its antigen remains unidentified. This sample was taken from a study of identical twins. Overall study findings and caveats: Carriage of fewer insertions was seen in abundant cord blood beta clonotypes, whereas memory repertoires showed none. Sequences that were beta out-of-frame showed weaker excess twin sharing. The models systematically underestimated how much out-of-frame TCR alpha was shared in monozygotic twins.

A universal primer site was created by template switching, with the cDNA bearing unique molecular identifiers. TCRdb reprocessed the 5' RACE reads with MiXCR, giving one entry per CDR3 protein. This table holds approximately 280,000 distinct CDR3 sequences, under 9% found once. Germline trimming cut 5 bases from V and 10 bases from J; bases unmatched to any gene: 17. The CDR3 totals 16 residues. The germline V gene has CDR1 SEHNR and CDR2 FQNEAQ (reference sequence). This sample was also put to use in a study of yellow fever vaccine responses in identical twins.

The rearrangement links TRBV7-9 to TRBJ2-3; 8 bases match TRBD2. The sequencing sample was made of memory (CD45RO+) T cells sorted from blood. The sequence came from a young woman in good health. CDR3 protein: CASSESGAGASRPQYF. CDR3 in DNA: TGTGCCAGCAGCGAATCGGGAGCGGGGGCCTCCAGGCCGCAGTATTTT.